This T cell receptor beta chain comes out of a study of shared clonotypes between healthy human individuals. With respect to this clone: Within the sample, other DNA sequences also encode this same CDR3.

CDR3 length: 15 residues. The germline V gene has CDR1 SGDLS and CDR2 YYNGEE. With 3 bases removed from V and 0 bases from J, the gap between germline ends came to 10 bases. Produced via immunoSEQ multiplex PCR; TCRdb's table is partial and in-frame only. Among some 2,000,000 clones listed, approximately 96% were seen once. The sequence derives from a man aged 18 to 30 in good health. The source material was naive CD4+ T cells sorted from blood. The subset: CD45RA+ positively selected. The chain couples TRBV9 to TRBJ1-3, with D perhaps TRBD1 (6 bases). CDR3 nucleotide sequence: TGTGCCAGCAGCGCTGGACAGCTCTCTGGAAACACCATATATTTT. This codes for CASSAGQLSGNTIYF. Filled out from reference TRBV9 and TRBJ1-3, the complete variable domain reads DSGVTQTPKHLITATGQRVTLRCSPRSGDLSVYWYQQSLDQGLQFLIQYYNGEERAKGNILERFSAQQFPDLHSELNLSSLELGDSALYFCASSAGQLSGNTIYFGEGSWLTVV.